This T cell receptor beta chain is drawn from a study of blood T cell repertoires in COVID-19. The overall study: The samples span acute and convalescent COVID-19 from the United States, Italy and Spain.

Per the authors' pipeline: The assay estimated nucleated cells by amplifying reference gene primers. The protocol was immunoSEQ multiplex PCR, while the TCRdb copy is restricted to in-frame clones and leaves out a portion. For V, J and clone size, that table is used; D and trimming come from the DNA. Seen here are about 220,000 clones, about 79% observed once, and the top ten hold approximately 10%. Germline V gives CDR1 MDHEN, CDR2 SYDVKM. The CDR3 is made up of 13 amino acids. After removal of 8 bases from V and 0 bases from J, the junction contained 1 base not matched to a gene. Sequenced material: peripheral blood. The clonotype was recovered from a man aged 45-65 years with active or convalescent COVID-19. The chain carries TRBV28 and TRBJ2-1, with TRBD1 matching over 7 bases. CDR3 DNA: TGTGCCAGCGGGGACAGCTCCTACAATGAGCAGTTCTTC. Translating gives CASGDSSYNEQFF. Supplemented by reference TRBV28 and TRBJ2-1, the full variable domain reads DVKVTQSSRYLVKRTGEKVFLECVQDMDHENMFWYRQDPGLGLRLIYFSYDVKMKEKGDIPEGYSVSREKKERFSLILESASTNQTSMYLCASGDSSYNEQFFGPGTRLTVL.